This T cell receptor (beta chain) was observed in a study of identical twins. V lost 6 bases to trimming and J lost 1 base, with 12 bases between them. The CDR3 is 14 residues long. As for this clonotype: Its specificity is not known.

A universal primer site arose from template switching, and cDNA bore unique molecular identifiers. TCRdb reprocessed the 5' RACE reads with MiXCR, giving one entry per CDR3 protein. The table lists approximately 280,000 distinct CDR3 sequences, 6.5% to 9.5% of them singletons. Study-level results: Twins shared out-of-frame alpha sequences with excess low generation probability.

These data were likewise used in another study, on yellow fever vaccine responses in identical twins.

Sequencing input: memory (CD45RO+) T cells sorted from blood. This clonotype was sampled from a young woman in good health. The chain couples TRBV12-3 or TRBV12-4 to TRBJ1-2; weak D call: TRBD1 (6 bases). DNA for the CDR3: TGTGCCAGCAGCCAGGACAGATATAACTATGGCTACACCTTC. It encodes CASSQDRYNYGYTF.